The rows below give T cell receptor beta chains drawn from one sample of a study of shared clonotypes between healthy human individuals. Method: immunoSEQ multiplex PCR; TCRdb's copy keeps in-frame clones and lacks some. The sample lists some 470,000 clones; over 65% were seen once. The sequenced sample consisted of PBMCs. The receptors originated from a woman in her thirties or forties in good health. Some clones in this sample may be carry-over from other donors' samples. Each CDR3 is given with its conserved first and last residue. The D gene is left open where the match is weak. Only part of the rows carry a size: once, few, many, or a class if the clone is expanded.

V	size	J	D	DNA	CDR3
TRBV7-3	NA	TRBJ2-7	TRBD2	TGTGCCAGCAGCCTATCCAGACTAGCGGCTACCTCCTACGAGCAGTACTTC	CASSLSRLAATSYEQYF
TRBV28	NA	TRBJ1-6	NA	TGTGCCAGCAGCCCTATCGACAGAGATAATTCACCCCTCCACTTT	CASSPIDRDNSPLHF
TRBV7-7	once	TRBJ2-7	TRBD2	TGTGCTAGCAGCCTTAGCGGGAGAGGCTACGAGCAGTACTTC	CASSLSGRGYEQYF
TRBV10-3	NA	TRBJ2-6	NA	TGTGCCATCAAGCCGTCGGGCAGGGCCCCCTCTGGGGCCAACGTCCTGACTTTC	CAIKPSGRAPSGANVLTF
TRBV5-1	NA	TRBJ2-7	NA	TGCGCCAGCAGCCCCGGGGTTAGTGGCTACGAGCAGTACTTC	CASSPGVSGYEQYF
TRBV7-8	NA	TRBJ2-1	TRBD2	TGTGCCAGCAGCCACCCCCGACTAGCGGGAGGGCCGAATGAGCAGTTCTTC	CASSHPRLAGGPNEQFF
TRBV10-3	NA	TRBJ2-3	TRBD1	TGTGCCATCAGGGAGGACAGGGTTGGAGCAGATACGCAGTATTTT	CAIREDRVGADTQYF
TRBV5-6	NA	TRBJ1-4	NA	TGTGCCAGCAGCTTGGGTTTCAGGCAGCCTGGGGAACTGTTTTTT	CASSLGFRQPGELFF
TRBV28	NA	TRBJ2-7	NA	TGTGCCAGCAGTTCCCCAGGTGGGCCGGGGGTTAAGGGCGAGCAGTACTTC	CASSSPGGPGVKGEQYF
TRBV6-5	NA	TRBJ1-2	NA	TGTGCCAGCAGTGAGCCCCTCCGCTATGGCTACACCTTC	CASSEPLRYGYTF
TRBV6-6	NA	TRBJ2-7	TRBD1	TGTGCCAGCAGTTACTCTCAGGGGGTATACGAGCAGTACTTC	CASSYSQGVYEQYF
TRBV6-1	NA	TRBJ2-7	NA	TGTGCCAGCAGTGAAGGGGACCTACTAAATTACGAGCAGTACTTC	CASSEGDLLNYEQYF
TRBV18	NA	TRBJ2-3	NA	TGTGCCAGCTCACCCACCGTGCAGGGTAATACGCAGTATTTT	CASSPTVQGNTQYF
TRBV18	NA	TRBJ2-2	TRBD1	TGTGCCAGCTCACCGACCGGGACAGGATTCACCGGGGAGCTGTTTTTT	CASSPTGTGFTGELFF
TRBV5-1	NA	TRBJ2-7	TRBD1	TGCGCCAGCAGCTCGGGAGCGGACAGGGGGCACGAGCAGTACTTC	CASSSGADRGHEQYF
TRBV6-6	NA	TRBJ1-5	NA	TGTGCCAGCAGCACGGCGAATCAGCCCCAGCATTTT	CASSTANQPQHF
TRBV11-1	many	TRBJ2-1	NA	TGTGCCAGCAGCTCCGAGGGGGACGGTGAGCAGTTCTTC	CASSSEGDGEQFF
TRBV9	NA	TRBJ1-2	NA	TGTGCCAGCAGCGCTCGACAAGGCGGCTACACCTTC	CASSARQGGYTF
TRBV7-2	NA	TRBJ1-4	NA	TGTGCCAGCAGCTTAAGACAGAGCCTTAATGAAAAACTGTTTTTT	CASSLRQSLNEKLFF
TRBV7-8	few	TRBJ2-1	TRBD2	TGTGCCAGCAGCTTAGTCGCGGGAGATCGTCGCAATGAGCAGTTCTTC	CASSLVAGDRRNEQFF
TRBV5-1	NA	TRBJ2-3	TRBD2	TGCGCCAGCAGCTTGGACATACTAGCGGGAGGTGCAGATACGCAGTATTTT	CASSLDILAGGADTQYF
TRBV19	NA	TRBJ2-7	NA	TGTGCCAGTACTGTCCTGGATTCCTTCGCCTACGAGCAGTACTTC	CASTVLDSFAYEQYF
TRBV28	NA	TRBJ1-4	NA	TGTGCCAGCAGACGAGGGACATCGGAAAAACTGTTTTTT	CASRRGTSEKLFF
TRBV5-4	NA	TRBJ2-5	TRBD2	TGTGCCAGCAGCTCCTCAGCGGGAGCGGGGGAGACCCAGTACTTC	CASSSSAGAGETQYF
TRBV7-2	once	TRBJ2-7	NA	TGTGCCAGCAGCCCCCTCGGATACGAGCAGTACTTC	CASSPLGYEQYF
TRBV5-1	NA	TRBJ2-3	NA	TGCGCCAGCAGCTCCCCTAGCGTCGGTACGCAGTATTTT	CASSSPSVGTQYF
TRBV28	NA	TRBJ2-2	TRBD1	TGTGCCAGCAATTCCGTGGGACAGGGGTTTAACACCGGGGAGCTGTTTTTT	CASNSVGQGFNTGELFF
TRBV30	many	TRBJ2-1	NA	TGTGCCTGGAGCCCCAAGTACAATGAGCAGTTCTTC	CAWSPKYNEQFF
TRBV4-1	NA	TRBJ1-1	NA	TGCGCCAGCAGCCAAGAAGACATCCCTAACACTGAAGCTTTCTTT	CASSQEDIPNTEAFF
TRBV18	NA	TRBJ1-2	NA	TGTGCCAGCTCCGAGTCAAGGGCGACCCCTAACTATGGCTACACCTTC	CASSESRATPNYGYTF
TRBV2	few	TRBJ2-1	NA	TGTGCCAGCAGTGGTCCTAAGCAGTTCTTC	CASSGPKQFF
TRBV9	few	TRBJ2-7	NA	TGTGCCAGCAGCGTAGCTCTAGGTTACGAGCAGTACTTC	CASSVALGYEQYF
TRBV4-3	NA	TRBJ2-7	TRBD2	TGCGCCAGCAGCCAAGATCTAGCGGGAGAATGGCTGCAGTACTTC	CASSQDLAGEWLQYF
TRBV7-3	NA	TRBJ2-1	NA	TGTGCCAGCAGCTTAATGGGGGGCGGATTCAATGAGCAGTTCTTC	CASSLMGGGFNEQFF
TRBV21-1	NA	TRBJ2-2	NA	TGTGCCAGCAGCATACATACCGGGGAGCTGTTTTTT	CASSIHTGELFF
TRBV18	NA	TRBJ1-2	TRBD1	TGTGCCAGCTCACCACCGTGGGACAGGAACTATGGCTACACCTTC	CASSPPWDRNYGYTF
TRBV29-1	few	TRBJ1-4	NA	TGCAGCGTCGGCGACAGCTCGTCTAATGAAAAACTGTTTTTT	CSVGDSSSNEKLFF
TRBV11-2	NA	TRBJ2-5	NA	TGTGCCAGCAGCCCTCCGGGGGTCGAGACCCAGTACTTC	CASSPPGVETQYF